The clone carrying this T cell receptor beta chain appeared once. Its antigen remains unidentified. This CDR3 region has 14 residues. Germline assignment: CDR1 SGHTA and CDR2 FQGNSA. Trimming shortened V by 1 base and J by 7 bases, and 13 bases separated the two germline ends. TCRdb keeps only in-frame clones here, not all; method: immunoSEQ multiplex PCR. The repertoire consists of 55,000 to 70,000 clones, with approximately 86% occurring once and the leading ten covering over 2.5%. The data are from a study of a mutant IDH1 vaccine in newly diagnosed glioma. At the level of the study: The treated population exhibited a male proportion of about 60%, a female proportion of roughly 40%, and a mean age of around 40 years. Most patients had radiochemotherapy with temozolomide before enrollment; others had one alone.

Findings of the study overall: Top-clonotype changes in peripheral T cells seemed unrelated to pseudoprogression.

Time point meaning: baseline, week 1 (first vaccination visit). As for treatment: pre-vaccination baseline after standard-of-care therapy. The clonotype originates from a man aged 30 to 39 with glioma. The chain links TRBV7-2 to TRBJ1-2; perhaps TRBD1 as D (6 bases). The sequences come from PBMCs, collected from a glioma patient treated with radiotherapy, temozolomide or both. The DNA for the CDR3 is TGTGCCAGCAGCTTAGTTTCGTCAGGGGCTGGCTACACCTTC. This translates into CASSLVSSGAGYTF.